Presented here are 18 T cell receptor beta chains from one specimen sequenced in a study of shared clonotypes between healthy human individuals. Method: immunoSEQ multiplex PCR; TCRdb's copy keeps in-frame clones and lacks some. Of some 1.5 million clones listed, around 98% are singletons. Sample: naive CD4+ T cells sorted from blood. Subset here: CD45RA+ positively selected. The receptors come from a man younger than 45 in good health.

The chain links TRBV29-1 to TRBJ2-3, with 13 bases fitting TRBD2. The germline CDR1 and CDR2 sequences are SQVTM and ANQGSEA. This CDR3 has 16 residues. V lost 7 bases to trimming and J lost 1 base; unmatched junction nucleotides: 8. CDR3 in amino acids: CSETGLAGMGTDTQYF. In DNA form, the CDR3 reads TGCAGCGAAACGGGACTAGCGGGAATGGGCACAGATACGCAGTATTTT.

The CDR3 sequence is CASSFSSGQGLEQYF. For the CDR3, the DNA is TGTGCCAGCAGCTTTAGTTCGGGACAGGGGCTTGAGCAGTACTTC. J is TRBJ2-7 and V is TRBV7-2, with TRBD1 matching over 10 bases. Germline loops: CDR1 SGHTA, CDR2 FQGNSA. This CDR3 is built from 15 residues. Losses at the gene ends were 3 bases for V and 7 bases for J; bases not matched to a gene: 9. The variable domain in full, completed from reference TRBV7-2 and TRBJ2-7, reads GAGVSQSPSNKVTEKGKDVELRCDPISGHTALYWYRQSLGQGLEFLIYFQGNSAPDKSGLPSDRFSAERTGGSVSTLTIQRTQQEDSAVYLCASSFSSGQGLEQYFGPGTRLTVT.

The chain uses TRBV7-2 and TRBJ2-3, with TRBD2 identical over 11 bases. V was pared by 7 bases and J by 4 bases, with 13 bases of the junction left unmatched. Per the germline V gene, CDR1 is SGHTA and CDR2 is FQGNSA. The CDR3 spans 17 residues. CDR3 coding DNA: TGTGCCAGCAACGAACTTTATAGCGGGAGGGCGTCAGATACGCAGTATTTT. This translates into CASNELYSGRASDTQYF. The whole variable domain, remainder taken from reference TRBV7-2 and TRBJ2-3, is GAGVSQSPSNKVTEKGKDVELRCDPISGHTALYWYRQSLGQGLEFLIYFQGNSAPDKSGLPSDRFSAERTGGSVSTLTIQRTQQEDSAVYLCASNELYSGRASDTQYFGPGTRLTVL.

This chain connects TRBV27 to TRBJ2-2; D gene unclear. CDR1 MNHEY and CDR2 SMNVEV come from the germline V gene (reference sequence). V lost 6 bases, J lost 6 bases, and 8 bases lay in between. This CDR3 has 12 residues. The CDR3 protein is CASRVWAGELFF. The CDR3 nucleotides are TGTGCCAGCAGGGTTTGGGCCGGGGAGCTGTTTTTT.

The DNA for the CDR3 is TGTGCCAGCAGCCGAAGACTGAACACCGGGGAGCTGTTTTTT. Translating it yields CASSRRLNTGELFF. The V call is TRBV7-8, the J call TRBJ2-2; unclear D gene. The CDR3 covers 14 residues. Germline assignment: CDR1 SGHVS and CDR2 FQNEAQ. The V and J ends lost 5 bases and 1 base respectively, with 8 bases between them.

The chain couples TRBV7-2 to TRBJ2-3; 9 bases fit TRBD1. The CDR3 spans 15 residues. The J segment lost 4 bases and the V segment lost 3 bases, leaving 5 bases of the junction unmatched. CDR1 SGHTA and CDR2 FQGNSA come from the germline V gene. CDR3 coding DNA: TGTGCCAGCAGCTTCGGGACAGGGTGGGCAGATACGCAGTATTTT. It yields the protein CASSFGTGWADTQYF.

The rearrangement links TRBV18 to TRBJ2-6; unclear D gene. The CDR3 totals 16 residues. Trimming took off 0 bases at V and 2 bases at J, with 8 bases between the two ends. Germline V lookup: CDR1 KGHSH, CDR2 LQKENI. The CDR3 here is CASSPPLGPGANVLTF. The CDR3, as DNA: TGTGCCAGCTCACCACCCTTAGGTCCTGGGGCCAACGTCCTGACTTTC.

The chain couples TRBV28 to TRBJ2-7, with 7 bases identical to TRBD1. V lost 10 bases and J lost 4; bases outside the gene matches: 13. The CDR3 is 14 amino acids. Germline CDR1 reads MDHEN; CDR2 reads SYDVKM. The CDR3 bases are TGTGCCATTCAAGGGGGCCTGGGGATATACGAGCAGTACTTC. Translating gives CAIQGGLGIYEQYF. Filled out from reference TRBV28 and TRBJ2-7, the complete variable domain reads DVKVTQSSRYLVKRTGEKVFLECVQDMDHENMFWYRQDPGLGLRLIYFSYDVKMKEKGDIPEGYSVSREKKERFSLILESASTNQTSMYLCAIQGGLGIYEQYFGPGTRLTVT.

The genes are TRBV5-8 and TRBJ2-3; 7 bases are a match to TRBD1. Germline CDR1 is SGHTS and CDR2 is YDEGEE. The CDR3 spans 14 residues. With 0 bases clipped from V and 5 bases from J, the junction kept 3 bases outside the gene matches. CDR3 amino acids: CASSLVSGGDTQYF. CDR3 nucleotide sequence: TGTGCCAGCAGCTTGGTATCAGGGGGAGATACGCAGTATTTT.

The V gene is TRBV5-1, the J gene TRBJ2-1; 11 bases fit TRBD2. V lost 2 bases and J lost 0; bases outside the gene matches: 13. The CDR3 is 20 residues long. Germline CDR1 reads SGHRS; CDR2 reads YFSETQ. This CDR3 reads CASSFNRASGRPSSYNEQFF. The CDR3 coding sequence is TGCGCCAGCAGCTTTAACCGGGCTAGCGGGAGGCCGAGCTCCTACAATGAGCAGTTCTTC.

The J gene is TRBJ2-1, the V gene TRBV29-1, with 10 bases that match TRBD2. CDR3 length equals 14 residues. The germline CDR1 and CDR2 sequences are SQVTM and ANQGSEA. With 6 bases clipped from V and 2 bases from J, the junction kept 4 bases outside the gene matches. CDR3 in DNA: TGCAGCGTCCACACTAGCGGGACCTACAATGAGCAGTTCTTC. Protein product: CSVHTSGTYNEQFF.

V is TRBV2 and J is TRBJ2-1, with 10 bases identical to TRBD2. Germline lookup yields CDR1 SNHLY and CDR2 FYNNEI. Unmatched junction bases numbered 7, after V lost 8 bases and J lost 6 bases. The CDR3 has 14 residues. DNA of the CDR3: TGTGCCAGCGTGGGAGCTAGCGGGAGCAATGAGCAGTTCTTC. It is translated as CASVGASGSNEQFF.

The chain uses TRBV4-2 and TRBJ2-5, with D unclear. The V gene's germline CDR1 is LGHNA and CDR2 YNFKEQ. There are 13 residues in the CDR3. The V gene lost 0 bases and the J gene lost 2 bases, with 4 bases spanning the gap. The CDR3 sequence: CASSQDLQETQYF. DNA of the CDR3: TGTGCCAGCAGCCAAGACCTTCAAGAGACCCAGTACTTC.

The rearrangement links TRBV5-1 to TRBJ1-4; D remains unclear. Looked up from germline, CDR1 is SGHRS and CDR2 is YFSETQ. Trimming took 4 bases from V and 3 from J, leaving 10 bases between them. This CDR3 is 14 amino acids long. DNA of the CDR3: TGCGCCAGCAGCCCGAGACAAGCTAATGAAAAACTGTTTTTT. Translation: CASSPRQANEKLFF. Full variable domain (missing parts from reference TRBV5-1 and TRBJ1-4): KAGVTQTPRYLIKTRGQQVTLSCSPISGHRSVSWYQQTPGQGLQFLFEYFSETQRNKGNFPGRFSGRQFSNSRSEMNVSTLELGDSALYLCASSPRQANEKLFFGSGTQLSVL.

The chain carries TRBV7-6 and TRBJ2-2; D possibly matches TRBD1 or TRBD2 (5 bases each). V gave up 6 bases and J gave up 4 bases, with 18 bases separating them. In germline, CDR1 is SGHVS, CDR2 FNYEAQ. The CDR3 consists of 16 residues. CDR3 amino acids: CASRDVSWGSTGELFF. As DNA, the CDR3 is TGTGCCAGCAGGGATGTTAGCTGGGGGTCCACCGGGGAGCTGTTTTTT.

This clone was found once. Other DNA sequences from this sample encode an identical CDR3 as well. The J gene is TRBJ2-1, the V gene TRBV7-9, with TRBD2 identical over 9 bases. Germline trimming cut 5 bases from V and 3 bases from J; bases unmatched to any gene: 11. The CDR3 length is 17 residues. Germline values: CDR1 SEHNR, CDR2 FQNEAQ (reference sequence). The CDR3 DNA reads TGTGCCAGCAGCCTAGGGGGGCTAGCGGGGATCTACAATGAGCAGTTCTTC. Translating gives CASSLGGLAGIYNEQFF.

A word on this clone: This same CDR3 is encoded by further DNA sequences in the sample. This sequence joins TRBV5-1 and TRBJ2-2, with D perhaps TRBD2 (5 bases). The ends were cut back, 0 bases at V and 8 bases at J, with 8 bases in the middle. CDR3 length: 13 residues. Germline values: CDR1 SGHRS, CDR2 YFSETQ. CDR3 residues: CASSLAGVGELFF. CDR3 DNA sequence: TGCGCCAGCAGCTTGGCCGGGGTTGGGGAGCTGTTTTTT. Based on the CDR3 plus reference TRBV5-1 and TRBJ2-2, the full variable domain is KAGVTQTPRYLIKTRGQQVTLSCSPISGHRSVSWYQQTPGQGLQFLFEYFSETQRNKGNFPGRFSGRQFSNSRSEMNVSTLELGDSALYLCASSLAGVGELFFGEGSRLTVL.

The chain is built from TRBV5-1 and TRBJ2-4, with TRBD1 matching over 7 bases. The CDR3 consists of 16 residues. Germline V gene data show CDR1 as SGHRS and CDR2 as YFSETQ. J lost 1 base, V lost 2 bases, and 6 bases had no gene match. This CDR3 is CASSLRGRGAKNIQYF. The CDR3, as DNA: TGCGCCAGCAGCTTAAGGGGGCGAGGGGCCAAAAACATTCAGTACTTC.